The 7 T cell receptor beta chains reported below all come from one sample, sequenced in a study of T cell responses to AZD1222 COVID-19 vaccine. Clones were sequenced by immunoSEQ multiplex PCR, and TCRdb holds only the in-frame ones, with some missing. Found here are 90,000 to 120,000 clones, around 96% of them singletons; the top ten hold about 2.2%. The sequencing used peripheral blood, collected on day 0 of AZD1222 vaccination. All receptors come from an adult in good health.

The genes are TRBV6-5 and TRBJ1-2, with no clear D. The germline V gene encodes CDR1 MNHEY and CDR2 SVGAGI. The V end lost 6 bases, the J end lost 6 bases, and 8 bases lay between the germline ends. The CDR3 is 11 residues long. In nucleotides, the CDR3 is TGTGCCAGCAGCTCAGTAAATGGCTACACCTTC. Its protein is CASSSVNGYTF.

V usage is TRBV3-1 (or the pseudogene TRBV3-2) and J usage is TRBJ1-6; D call uncertain. Germline lookup yields CDR1 LGHDT and CDR2 YNNKEL (reference sequence). The CDR3 sequence is 15 residues long. Trimming removed 2 bases from V and 7 bases from J, with 12 bases in between. The CDR3 protein is CASSQPTGPNSPLHF. CDR3 nucleotide sequence: TGTGCCAGCAGCCAACCGACGGGTCCCAATTCACCCCTCCACTTT.

This clone was observed once. V usage is TRBV6-5 and J usage is TRBJ1-1; D ambiguous. Trimming took off 6 bases at V and 6 bases at J, with 17 bases between the two ends. The CDR3 is made up of 14 amino acids. Germline V gene sequence: CDR1 MNHEY, CDR2 SVGAGI. CDR3 nucleotides: TGTGCCAGCAGCCGCGCCGGCAGCAACCCTGAAGCTTTCTTT. Residues: CASSRAGSNPEAFF.

The chain uses TRBV12-3 or TRBV12-4 and TRBJ2-1; D possibly corresponds to TRBD1 (5 bases). V lost 3 bases to trimming and J lost 9 bases, with 6 bases between them. The CDR3 has 11 residues. DNA for the CDR3: TGTGCCAGCAGTTTTAGGGGTGAGCAGTTCTTC. It specifies CASSFRGEQFF.

This rearrangement joins TRBV19 to TRBJ2-2; D is unresolved. With 1 base removed from V and 4 bases from J, the gap between germline ends came to 13 bases. This CDR3 is built from 16 residues. CDR1 and CDR2 from the germline V gene are LNHDA and SQIVND (reference sequence). The DNA for the CDR3 is TGTGCCAGTAGTATAGTGCCAGGTCAGCTCACCGGGGAGCTGTTTTTT. Its protein product is CASSIVPGQLTGELFF.

The chain is built from TRBV12-3 or TRBV12-4 and TRBJ2-3; possibly TRBD2 for D (6 bases). This CDR3 contains 12 residues. Trimming removed 3 bases at V and 14 bases at J, with 15 bases between. The CDR3 loop is CASSLRPTRLYF. In nucleotides, the CDR3 is TGTGCCAGCAGTTTGAGGCCGACTAGGTTGTATTTT.

The chain couples TRBV18 to TRBJ1-4, with a possible D match to TRBD1 (6 bases). The germline gives CDR1 KGHSH, CDR2 LQKENI. Trimming pared 2 bases from V and 7 bases from J, leaving 17 bases between. There are 16 residues in the CDR3. The CDR3 loop is CASSPGLPGAGEKLFF. As DNA, the CDR3 is TGTGCCAGCTCACCAGGGCTCCCAGGGGCAGGTGAAAAACTGTTTTTT.